This entry describes one TCR beta chain. Its cognate antigen is unknown. This record belongs to a study of Ad26.COV2.S vaccination and SARS-CoV-2 variants. Background on the study: The study gave Ad26.COV2.S intramuscularly, once or twice 56 days apart.

Germline values: CDR1 SGHRS, CDR2 YFSETQ. CDR3 length equals 14 residues. The J segment lost 6 bases and the V segment lost 0 bases, leaving 2 bases of the junction unmatched. Data came from immunoSEQ multiplex PCR; TCRdb stores just in-frame clones and leaves some out. This sample has 300,000 to 350,000 clones, with approximately 86% found just once. Treatment reported: 15 to 20 received Ad26.COV2.S at low or high dose, single or two shots; roughly 5 received placebo; per-sample allocation not given. Following the first vaccine or placebo injection, samples were taken on day 63. Donation came from an adult in Boston who was aged 18-55 years. Findings and caveats of the study: Vaccine recipients surpassed placebo recipients in spike-specific TCR breadth. Across vaccine and placebo recipients, the breadth of non-spike TCRs was similar.

Sequenced here: peripheral blood, sampled in a trial of Ad26.COV2.S vaccine versus placebo. The sequence was obtained from a person between 18 and 59 years old who received the Ad26.COV2.S COVID-19 vaccine or a placebo. The J gene is TRBJ2-1, the V gene TRBV5-1, with 8 bases that match TRBD2. The CDR3: CASSLVSGTNEQFF. The CDR3, as DNA: TGCGCCAGCAGCTTGGTTAGCGGGACCAATGAGCAGTTCTTC.